This TCR beta chain derives from a study of blood T cell repertoires in COVID-19. Looking at the study overall: Italy, Spain and the United States were the sources of the convalescent and acute COVID-19 samples. The analysed material was cDNA or gDNA that came from T cells, B-cell-depleted T cells, or PBMCs.

In the original workflow: Researchers report that nucleated cell counts were estimated from reference gene primer amplification. Sequencing was performed with immunoSEQ multiplex PCR; in TCRdb, only in-frame clones are kept and a portion is missing. That table is the source of V, J and clone size, and D and trimming were worked out from the DNA. The sample lists 120,000 to 150,000 clones, around 83% occurring once. CDR1 and CDR2 from the germline V gene are MNHEY and SVGEGT. V dropped 2 bases and J dropped 3 bases, with 13 bases sitting between them. The CDR3 contains 15 residues. The receptor comes from a woman aged 50 to 60 in a cohort sampled during active or convalescent COVID-19. The rearrangement uses TRBV6-2 or TRBV6-3 and TRBJ1-2; no definite D call. Input material: peripheral blood. The CDR3 DNA reads as TGTGCCAGCAGTTACCCCCGGCCAGGCGACTATGGCTACACCTTC. It yields the protein CASSYPRPGDYGYTF.